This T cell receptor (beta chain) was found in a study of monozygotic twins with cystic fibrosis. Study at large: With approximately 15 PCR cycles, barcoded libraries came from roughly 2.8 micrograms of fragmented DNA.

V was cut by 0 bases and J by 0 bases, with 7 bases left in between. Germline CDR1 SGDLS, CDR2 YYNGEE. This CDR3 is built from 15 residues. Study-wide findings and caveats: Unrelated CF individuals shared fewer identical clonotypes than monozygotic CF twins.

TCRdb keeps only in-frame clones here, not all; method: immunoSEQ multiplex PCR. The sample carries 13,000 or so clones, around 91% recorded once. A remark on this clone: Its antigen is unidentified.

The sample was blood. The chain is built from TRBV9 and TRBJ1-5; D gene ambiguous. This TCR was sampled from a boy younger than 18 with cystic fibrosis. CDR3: CASSVGWSSNQPQHF. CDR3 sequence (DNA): TGTGCCAGCAGCGTAGGTTGGAGTAGCAATCAGCCCCAGCATTTT. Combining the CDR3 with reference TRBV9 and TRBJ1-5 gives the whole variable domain DSGVTQTPKHLITATGQRVTLRCSPRSGDLSVYWYQQSLDQGLQFLIQYYNGEERAKGNILERFSAQQFPDLHSELNLSSLELGDSALYFCASSVGWSSNQPQHFGDGTRLSIL.